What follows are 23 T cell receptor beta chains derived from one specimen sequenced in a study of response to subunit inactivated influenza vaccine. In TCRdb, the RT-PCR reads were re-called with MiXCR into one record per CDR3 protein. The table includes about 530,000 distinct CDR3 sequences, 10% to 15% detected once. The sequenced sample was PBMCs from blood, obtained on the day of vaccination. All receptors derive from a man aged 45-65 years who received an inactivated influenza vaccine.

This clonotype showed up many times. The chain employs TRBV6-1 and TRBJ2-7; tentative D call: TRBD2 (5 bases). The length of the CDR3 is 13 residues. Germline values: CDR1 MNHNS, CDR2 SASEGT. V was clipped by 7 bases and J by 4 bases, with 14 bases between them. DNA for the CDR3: TGTGCCAGCACCTCCGGAGGAGAGTACGAGCAGTACTTC. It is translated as CASTSGGEYEQYF.

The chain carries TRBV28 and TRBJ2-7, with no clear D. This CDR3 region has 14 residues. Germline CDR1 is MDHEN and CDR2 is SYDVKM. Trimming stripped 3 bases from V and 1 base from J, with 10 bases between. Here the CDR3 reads CASSFMARSYEQYF. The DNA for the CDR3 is TGTGCCAGCAGTTTTATGGCGCGGTCCTACGAGCAGTACTTC.

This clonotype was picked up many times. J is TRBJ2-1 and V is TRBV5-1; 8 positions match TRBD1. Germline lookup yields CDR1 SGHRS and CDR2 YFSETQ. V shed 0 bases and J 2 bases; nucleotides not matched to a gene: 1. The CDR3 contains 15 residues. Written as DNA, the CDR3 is TGCGCCAGCAGCTTGGCACAGGGGGCCTACAATGAGCAGTTCTTC. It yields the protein CASSLAQGAYNEQFF.

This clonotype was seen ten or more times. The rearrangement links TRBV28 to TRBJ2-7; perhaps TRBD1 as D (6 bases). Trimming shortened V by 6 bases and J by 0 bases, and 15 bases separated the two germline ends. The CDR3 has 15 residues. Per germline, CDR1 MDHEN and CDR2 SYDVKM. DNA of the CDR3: TGTGCCAGCAGCTTAAGGACAGACAGCTCCTACGAGCAGTACTTC. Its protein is CASSLRTDSSYEQYF.

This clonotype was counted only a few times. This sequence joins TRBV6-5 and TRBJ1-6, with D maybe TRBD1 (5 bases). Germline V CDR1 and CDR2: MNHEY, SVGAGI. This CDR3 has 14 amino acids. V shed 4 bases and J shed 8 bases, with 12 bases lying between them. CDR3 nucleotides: TGTGCCAGCAGTTTACAGGAGAGTTATTCACCCCTCCACTTT. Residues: CASSLQESYSPLHF.

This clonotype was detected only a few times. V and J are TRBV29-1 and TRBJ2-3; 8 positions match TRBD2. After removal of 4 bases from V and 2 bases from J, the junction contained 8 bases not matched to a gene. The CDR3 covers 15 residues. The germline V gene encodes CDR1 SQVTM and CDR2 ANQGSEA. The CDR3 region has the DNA TGCAGCGTTGTTTTTCCTAGCGGGTCCACAGATACGCAGTATTTT. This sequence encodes CSVVFPSGSTDTQYF.

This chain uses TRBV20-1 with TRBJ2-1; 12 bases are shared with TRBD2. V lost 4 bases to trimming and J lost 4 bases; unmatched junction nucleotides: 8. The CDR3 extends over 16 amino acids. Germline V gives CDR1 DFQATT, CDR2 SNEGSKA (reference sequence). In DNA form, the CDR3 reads TGCAGTGCTATACCTAGCGGGAGGGTGGTTTACAATGAGCAGTTCTTC. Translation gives CSAIPSGRVVYNEQFF.

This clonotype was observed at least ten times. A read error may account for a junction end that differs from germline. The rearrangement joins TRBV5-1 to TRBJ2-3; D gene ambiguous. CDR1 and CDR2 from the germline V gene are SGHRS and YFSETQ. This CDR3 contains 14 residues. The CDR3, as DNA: TGTGCCAGCAGTTTAAGACTTAGCACAGATACGCAGTATTTT. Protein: CASSLRLSTDTQYF. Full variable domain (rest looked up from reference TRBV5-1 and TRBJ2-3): KAGVTQTPRYLIKTRGQQVTLSCSPISGHRSVSWYQQTPGQGLQFLFEYFSETQRNKGNFPGRFSGRQFSNSRSEMNVSTLELGDSALYLCASSLRLSTDTQYFGPGTRLTVL.

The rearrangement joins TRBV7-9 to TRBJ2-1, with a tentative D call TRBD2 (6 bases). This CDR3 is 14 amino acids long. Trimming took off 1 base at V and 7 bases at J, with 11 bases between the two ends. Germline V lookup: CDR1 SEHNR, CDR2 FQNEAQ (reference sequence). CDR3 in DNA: TGTGCCAGCAGCTTAGGCGGGAAGGGGAATGAGCAGTTCTTC. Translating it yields CASSLGGKGNEQFF.

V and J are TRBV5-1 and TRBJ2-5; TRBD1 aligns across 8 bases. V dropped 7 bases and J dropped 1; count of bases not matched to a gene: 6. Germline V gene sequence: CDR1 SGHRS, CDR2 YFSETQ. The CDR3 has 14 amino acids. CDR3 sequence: CASSGQGGQETQYF. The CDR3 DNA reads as TGCGCCAGCTCCGGACAGGGCGGCCAAGAGACCCAGTACTTC.

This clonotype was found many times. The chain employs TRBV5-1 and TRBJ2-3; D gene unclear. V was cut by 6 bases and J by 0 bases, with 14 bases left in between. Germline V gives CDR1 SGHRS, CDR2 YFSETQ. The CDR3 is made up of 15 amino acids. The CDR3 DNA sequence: TGCGCCAGCATGTCGGGCCCGAGCAGCACAGATACGCAGTATTTT. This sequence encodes CASMSGPSSTDTQYF. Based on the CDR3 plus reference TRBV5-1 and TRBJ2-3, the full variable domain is KAGVTQTPRYLIKTRGQQVTLSCSPISGHRSVSWYQQTPGQGLQFLFEYFSETQRNKGNFPGRFSGRQFSNSRSEMNVSTLELGDSALYLCASMSGPSSTDTQYFGPGTRLTVL.

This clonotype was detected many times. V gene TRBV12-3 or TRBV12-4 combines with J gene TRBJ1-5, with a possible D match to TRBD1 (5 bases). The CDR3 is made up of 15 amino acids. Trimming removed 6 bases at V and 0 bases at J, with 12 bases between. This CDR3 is CASSRDGDSNQPQHF. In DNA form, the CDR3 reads TGTGCCAGCAGCCGGGACGGTGATAGCAATCAGCCCCAGCATTTT.

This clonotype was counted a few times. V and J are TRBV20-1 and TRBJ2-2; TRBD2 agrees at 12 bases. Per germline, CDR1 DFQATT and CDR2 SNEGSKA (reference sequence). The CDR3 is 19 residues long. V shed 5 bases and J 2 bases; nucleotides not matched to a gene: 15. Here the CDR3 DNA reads TGCAGTGCTCTTCCCCTCGGAACTAGCGGGGGGTTAAACACCGGGGAGCTGTTTTTT. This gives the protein CSALPLGTSGGLNTGELFF.

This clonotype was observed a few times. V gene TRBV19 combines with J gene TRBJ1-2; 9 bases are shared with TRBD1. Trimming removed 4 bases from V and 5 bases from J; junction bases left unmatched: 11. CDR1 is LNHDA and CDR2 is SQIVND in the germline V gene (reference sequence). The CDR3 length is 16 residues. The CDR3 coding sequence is TGTGCCAGTAGTAGGCAGCCCTCCGGGACAGGGTATGGCTACACCTTC. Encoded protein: CASSRQPSGTGYGYTF.

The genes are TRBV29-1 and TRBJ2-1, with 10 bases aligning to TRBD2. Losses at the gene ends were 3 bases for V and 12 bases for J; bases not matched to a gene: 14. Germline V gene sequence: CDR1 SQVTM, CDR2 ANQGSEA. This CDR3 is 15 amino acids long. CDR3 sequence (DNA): TGCAGCGTTGAGGAACTAGCGGGATCCCTACATGGGCAGTTCTTC. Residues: CSVEELAGSLHGQFF.

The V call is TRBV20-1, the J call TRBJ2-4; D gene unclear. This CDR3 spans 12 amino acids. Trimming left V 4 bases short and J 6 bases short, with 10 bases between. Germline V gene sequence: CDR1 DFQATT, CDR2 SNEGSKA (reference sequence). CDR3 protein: CSANTRGNIQYF. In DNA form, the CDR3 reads TGCAGTGCTAATACACGTGGAAACATTCAGTACTTC.

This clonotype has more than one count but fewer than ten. The CDR3 bases are TGCGCCAGCAGCTTGGGAATAGATCTGGGTGAGCAGTTCTTC. Protein: CASSLGIDLGEQFF. V is TRBV5-1 and J is TRBJ2-1; D uncertain. With 0 bases removed from V and 9 bases from J, the gap between germline ends came to 13 bases. The CDR3 is 14 amino acids. CDR1 is SGHRS, CDR2 YFSETQ, per germline.

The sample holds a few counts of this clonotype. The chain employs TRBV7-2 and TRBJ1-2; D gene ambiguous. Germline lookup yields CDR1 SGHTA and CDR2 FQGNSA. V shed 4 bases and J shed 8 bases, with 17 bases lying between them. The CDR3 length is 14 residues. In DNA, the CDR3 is TGTGCCAGCAGCTCCCAGGACGGGCAAGGAGGCTACACCTTC. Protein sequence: CASSSQDGQGGYTF. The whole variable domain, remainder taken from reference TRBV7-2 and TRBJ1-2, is GAGVSQSPSNKVTEKGKDVELRCDPISGHTALYWYRQSLGQGLEFLIYFQGNSAPDKSGLPSDRFSAERTGGSVSTLTIQRTQQEDSAVYLCASSSQDGQGGYTFGSGTRLTVV.

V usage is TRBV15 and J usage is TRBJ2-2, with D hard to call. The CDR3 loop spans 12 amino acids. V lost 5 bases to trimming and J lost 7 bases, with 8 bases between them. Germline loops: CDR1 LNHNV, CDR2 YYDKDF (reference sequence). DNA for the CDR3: TGTGCCACCAGCTGGGAAAACGGGGAGCTGTTTTTT. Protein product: CATSWENGELFF.

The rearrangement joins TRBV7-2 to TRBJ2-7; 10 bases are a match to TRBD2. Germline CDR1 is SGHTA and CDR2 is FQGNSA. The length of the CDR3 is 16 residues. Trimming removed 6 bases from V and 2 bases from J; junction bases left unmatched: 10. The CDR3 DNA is TGTGCCAGCAGTAGGACTAGCGGAGGCGAGACCTACGAGCAGTACTTC. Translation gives CASSRTSGGETYEQYF.

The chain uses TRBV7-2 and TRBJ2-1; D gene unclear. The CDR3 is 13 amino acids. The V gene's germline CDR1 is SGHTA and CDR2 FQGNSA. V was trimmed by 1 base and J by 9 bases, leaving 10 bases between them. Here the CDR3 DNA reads TGTGCCAGCAGCTTAGATGGGGTCGCTGAGCAGTTCTTC. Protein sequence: CASSLDGVAEQFF.

The CDR3 DNA sequence: TGTGCCAGCAGTCTTAGACAGATACCAGAGACCCAGTACTTC. This encodes CASSLRQIPETQYF. The chain is built from TRBV27 and TRBJ2-5, with D possibly matching TRBD1 (5 bases). Germline-derived CDR1 and CDR2 are MNHEY and SMNVEV (reference sequence). There are 14 residues in the CDR3. Trimming left V 5 bases short and J 4 bases short, with 14 bases between.

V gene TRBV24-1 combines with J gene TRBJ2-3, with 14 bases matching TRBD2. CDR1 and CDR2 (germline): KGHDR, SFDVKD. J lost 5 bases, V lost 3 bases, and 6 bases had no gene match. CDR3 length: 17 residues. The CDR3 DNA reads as TGTGCCACCAGTGATCCGGGACTAGCGGGAGCCTTAGATACGCAGTATTTT. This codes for CATSDPGLAGALDTQYF.